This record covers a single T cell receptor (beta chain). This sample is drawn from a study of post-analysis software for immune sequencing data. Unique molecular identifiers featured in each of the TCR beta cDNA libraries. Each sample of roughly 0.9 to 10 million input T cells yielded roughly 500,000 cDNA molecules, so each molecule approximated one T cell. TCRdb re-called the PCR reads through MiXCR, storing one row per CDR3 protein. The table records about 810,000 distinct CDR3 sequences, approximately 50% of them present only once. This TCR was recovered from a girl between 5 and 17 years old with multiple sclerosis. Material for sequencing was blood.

The CDR3 protein is CASSEARQPYEQYF. As DNA, the CDR3 is TGTGCCAGCAGTGAAGCGCGACAGCCCTACGAGCAGTACTTC. The V call is TRBV2, the J call TRBJ2-7; D may be TRBD1 (5 bases). Per germline, CDR1 SNHLY and CDR2 FYNNEI. Trimming took off 0 bases at V and 2 bases at J, with 8 bases between the two ends. This CDR3 comprises 14 residues.